These 24 T cell receptor beta chains share one sample of origin, sequenced in a study of chemoradiotherapy in HPV16-positive cancers. The method was immunoSEQ multiplex PCR; TCRdb's version includes in-frame clones alone and lacks a portion of them. There are 860 or so clones in the sample; 65% to 85% occur only once, and under 12% lies in the top ten. The source was tumor tissue, collected from a patient who underwent chemoradiotherapy. The source is a human donor with HPV-associated anogenital cancer.

The rearrangement links TRBV2 to TRBJ1-1; D might be TRBD1 (5 bases). This CDR3 is 13 amino acids long. The germline V and J ends were trimmed by 5 bases and 1 base, with 8 bases remaining between them. Per the germline V gene, CDR1 is SNHLY and CDR2 is FYNNEI. DNA for the CDR3: TGTGCCAGCAGTCTCAGGGCGAACACTGAAGCTTTCTTT. Encoded protein: CASSLRANTEAFF.

Regarding this clone: The identical CDR3 is also encoded by other nucleotide sequences in the sample. The V gene is TRBV6-5, the J gene TRBJ1-6; no reliable D call. The V end was cut by 1 base, the J end by 10 bases, with 11 bases between. The CDR3 totals 14 residues. In germline, CDR1 is MNHEY, CDR2 SVGAGI. For the CDR3, the DNA is TGTGCCAGCAGTTACTTATCCCCGGGCTCACCCCTCCACTTT. Amino acid sequence: CASSYLSPGSPLHF.

The chain is built from TRBV27 and TRBJ1-2; D is unclear. CDR3 length equals 14 residues. Trimming removed 0 bases at V and 5 bases at J, with 10 bases between. Germline CDR1 is MNHEY and CDR2 is SMNVEV (reference sequence). The CDR3, as DNA: TGTGCCAGCAGTTTATCGAGGGCGGCATATGGCTACACCTTC. It codes for CASSLSRAAYGYTF.

The chain carries TRBV6-6 and TRBJ1-1; TRBD1 aligns across 8 bases. The V gene end was trimmed by 6 bases and the J gene end by 5 bases; junction bases not matched to a gene: 8. The CDR3 is 14 residues long. CDR1 MNHNY and CDR2 SVGAGI come from the germline V gene (reference sequence). The CDR3, as DNA: TGTGCCAGCAGGGAGACAGGGGACGGAACTGAAGCTTTCTTT. Translating it yields CASRETGDGTEAFF.

The rearrangement joins TRBV4-1 to TRBJ1-2; D uncertain. Germline loops: CDR1 MGHRA, CDR2 YSYEKL. Trimming removed 0 bases from V and 2 bases from J, with 10 bases in between. The CDR3 sequence is 15 residues long. The CDR3 loop reads CASSQEAGSNYGYTF. The CDR3 DNA follows: TGCGCCAGCAGCCAAGAGGCAGGAAGCAACTATGGCTACACCTTC.

This chain links TRBV7-2 with TRBJ2-1; 9 bases are shared with TRBD1. J gave up 4 bases and V 3 bases, and 10 bases lay outside the gene matches. CDR1 is SGHTA and CDR2 is FQGNSA in the germline V gene. The CDR3 spans 17 residues. The chain's CDR3 is CASSFHSGTGMYNEQFF. The CDR3 nucleotides read TGTGCCAGCAGCTTCCATTCCGGGACAGGGATGTACAATGAGCAGTTCTTC.

This clone was detected once. The rearrangement uses TRBV19 and TRBJ1-3, with D unclear. Germline V gene data show CDR1 as LNHDA and CDR2 as SQIVND (reference sequence). V lost 6 bases and J 0 bases, leaving 12 bases between the germline ends. This CDR3 contains 15 residues. CDR3 sequence: CASRVDTNSGNTIYF. The CDR3 DNA follows: TGTGCCAGTAGAGTCGACACTAACTCTGGAAACACCATATATTTT.

V is TRBV7-2 and J is TRBJ1-2; possibly TRBD1 for D (5 bases). Germline V gives CDR1 SGHTA, CDR2 FQGNSA. V was trimmed by 5 bases and J by 5 bases, leaving 21 bases between them. The CDR3 loop spans 16 amino acids. The CDR3 protein is CASSIPRQSFLYGYTF. The CDR3 nucleotides are TGTGCCAGCAGCATTCCCCGACAGTCTTTCCTTTATGGCTACACCTTC.

The genes are TRBV7-8 and TRBJ1-3; unclear D gene. Germline assignment: CDR1 SGHVS and CDR2 FQNEAQ. V lost 2 bases, J lost 4 bases, and 6 bases lay in between. The CDR3 consists of 13 residues. The chain's CDR3 is CASSLLRGNTIYF. In DNA form, the CDR3 reads TGTGCCAGCAGCTTATTACGGGGAAACACCATATATTTT.

This chain joins TRBV6-6 and TRBJ2-3, with 8 bases that match TRBD1. This CDR3 contains 14 residues. Germline CDR1 is MNHNY and CDR2 is SVGAGI (reference sequence). V was pared by 7 bases and J by 5 bases, with 8 bases of the junction left unmatched. CDR3 coding DNA: TGTGCCAGCACCCGGACAGGGACGGAAGATACGCAGTATTTT. Encoded protein: CASTRTGTEDTQYF.

This clone was seen just once. The chain is built from TRBV28 and TRBJ1-5; tentatively, D is TRBD1 (6 bases). V shed 6 bases and J shed 4 bases, with 13 bases lying between them. The CDR3 totals 14 residues. Germline V gene data show CDR1 as MDHEN and CDR2 as SYDVKM. Written as DNA, the CDR3 is TGTGCCAGCAGAAGGGGGACAAGGAATCAGCCCCAGCATTTT. This encodes CASRRGTRNQPQHF.

The V and J genes are TRBV2 and TRBJ1-2, with 9 bases that match TRBD1. Trimming at V came to 6 bases and at J to 8 bases, leaving 10 bases not matched to a gene. The CDR3 is 14 residues long. Germline CDR1 and CDR2: SNHLY and FYNNEI. CDR3 in amino acids: CASSPGTGKAGYTF. In DNA, the CDR3 is TGTGCCAGCAGCCCCGGGACAGGGAAAGCGGGCTACACCTTC. Using reference TRBV2 and TRBJ1-2 for the parts outside the CDR3, the full variable domain is EPEVTQTPSHQVTQMGQEVILRCVPISNHLYFYWYRQILGQKVEFLVSFYNNEISEKSEIFDDQFSVERPDGSNFTLKIRSTKLEDSAMYFCASSPGTGKAGYTFGSGTRLTVV.

The CDR3 loop reads CASSLEFGRYNEQFF. Written as DNA, the CDR3 is TGTGCCAGCAGCTTAGAATTTGGTCGATACAATGAGCAGTTCTTC. This chain links TRBV11-3 with TRBJ2-1; D is ambiguous. The CDR3 is made up of 15 amino acids. Per germline, CDR1 SGHNT and CDR2 YENEEA. Trimming left V 0 bases short and J 4 bases short, with 10 bases between.

This clone is termed large (0.1 to 1%). This sequence joins TRBV11-3 and TRBJ2-1, with 7 nucleotides matching TRBD2. Unmatched junction bases numbered 10, after V lost 2 bases and J lost 6 bases. The CDR3 has 16 residues. CDR1 SGHNT and CDR2 YENEEA come from the germline V gene. The CDR3 is CASSLFGSGGGNEQFF. The CDR3 region has the DNA TGTGCCAGCAGCTTATTTGGTTCGGGGGGAGGCAATGAGCAGTTCTTC.

This rearrangement joins TRBV7-2 to TRBJ2-6, with D hard to call. CDR1 is SGHTA, CDR2 FQGNSA, per germline. The CDR3 covers 13 residues. V lost 3 bases to trimming and J lost 8 bases, with 8 bases between them. The chain's CDR3 is CASSLVGSNVLTF. For the CDR3, the DNA is TGTGCCAGCAGCTTGGTAGGGTCCAACGTCCTGACTTTC.

This chain links TRBV6-6 with TRBJ2-7; possible D gene TRBD2, 6 bases. From germline, CDR1 is MNHNY and CDR2 SVGAGI (reference sequence). This CDR3 has 14 amino acids. V was pared by 5 bases and J by 3 bases, with 14 bases between. The CDR3 DNA is TGTGCCAGCAGTAGGCCGGGACTGTTCTACGAGCAGTACTTC. It codes for CASSRPGLFYEQYF.

The chain links TRBV18 to TRBJ1-2; 7 bases are a match to TRBD1. J was trimmed by 2 bases and V by 2 bases; bases with no gene match: 14. CDR1 and CDR2 from the germline V gene are KGHSH and LQKENI. CDR3 length: 18 amino acids. Here the CDR3 DNA reads TGTGCCAGCTCACCAGGGGACCGGGGGACAGTCGAAAACTATGGCTACACCTTC. As protein: CASSPGDRGTVENYGYTF.

The chain recombines TRBV4-3 with TRBJ1-5, with 7 nucleotides matching TRBD1. With V trimmed by 0 bases and J by 3 bases, 8 bases remained unmatched. The CDR3 loop spans 17 amino acids. Germline lookup yields CDR1 LGHNA and CDR2 YSLEER. In DNA, the CDR3 is TGCGCCAGCAGCCAAGATCGGACAGGATACTTCAATCAGCCCCAGCATTTT. Translating gives CASSQDRTGYFNQPQHF.

This clone was seen only once. V gene TRBV27 combines with J gene TRBJ2-3; weak D call: TRBD1 (5 bases). The germline CDR1 and CDR2 sequences are MNHEY and SMNVEV (reference sequence). The CDR3 has 14 residues. V gave up 6 bases and J gave up 0 bases, with 10 bases separating them. CDR3 sequence: CASRTDISTDTQYF. DNA for the CDR3: TGTGCCAGCAGGACAGACATTAGCACAGATACGCAGTATTTT.

V usage is TRBV7-9 and J usage is TRBJ2-7, with D uncertain. The CDR3 covers 12 residues. Trimming cost V 8 bases and J 3 bases, with 11 bases left between them. Germline V gene lookup returns CDR1 SEHNR and CDR2 FQNEAQ (reference sequence). CDR3 DNA: TGTGCCAGCGCCGTACAGAGCTACGAGCAGTACTTC. This codes for CASAVQSYEQYF. The full variable domain, in which reference TRBV7-9 and TRBJ2-7 provide the parts outside the CDR3, is DTGVSQNPRHKITKRGQNVTFRCDPISEHNRLYWYRQTLGQGPEFLTYFQNEAQLEKSRLLSDRFSAERPKGSFSTLEIQRTEQGDSAMYLCASAVQSYEQYFGPGTRLTVT.

V and J are TRBV30 and TRBJ1-1; TRBD1 is a possible D gene (6 bases). The germline CDR1 and CDR2 sequences are GTSNPN and SVGIG (reference sequence). There are 14 residues in the CDR3. V was pared by 3 bases and J by 2 bases, with 13 bases between. CDR3 sequence reads: CAWRWGGGNTEAFF. For the CDR3, the DNA is TGTGCCTGGAGGTGGGGAGGGGGAAACACTGAAGCTTTCTTT.

The V call is TRBV19, the J call TRBJ2-2; D is ambiguous. Germline V gene lookup returns CDR1 LNHDA and CDR2 SQIVND (reference sequence). The CDR3 runs to 12 residues. Trimming shortened V by 5 bases and J by 7 bases, and 8 bases separated the two germline ends. CDR3 sequence (DNA): TGTGCCAGTAGTTCCGTCCGCGGGGAGCTGTTTTTT. Protein: CASSSVRGELFF.

This chain joins TRBV7-9 and TRBJ2-2, with TRBD2 matching over 9 bases. The V and J ends lost 3 bases and 3 bases, in that order; junction bases with no gene match: 11. From germline, CDR1 is SEHNR and CDR2 FQNEAQ (reference sequence). The CDR3 runs to 18 residues. CDR3 protein: CASSFFGLAGYYTGELFF. CDR3 nucleotides: TGTGCCAGCAGCTTCTTCGGGCTAGCGGGATACTACACCGGGGAGCTGTTTTTT.

The chain recombines TRBV5-1 with TRBJ2-1, with D possibly being TRBD1 (6 bases). CDR1 is SGHRS, CDR2 YFSETQ, per germline. The CDR3 runs 15 residues. V lost 5 bases and J lost 2, with 14 bases in between. The chain's CDR3 is CASSHRVPPYNEQFF. The CDR3 DNA sequence: TGCGCCAGCAGTCACAGGGTTCCCCCCTACAATGAGCAGTTCTTC.